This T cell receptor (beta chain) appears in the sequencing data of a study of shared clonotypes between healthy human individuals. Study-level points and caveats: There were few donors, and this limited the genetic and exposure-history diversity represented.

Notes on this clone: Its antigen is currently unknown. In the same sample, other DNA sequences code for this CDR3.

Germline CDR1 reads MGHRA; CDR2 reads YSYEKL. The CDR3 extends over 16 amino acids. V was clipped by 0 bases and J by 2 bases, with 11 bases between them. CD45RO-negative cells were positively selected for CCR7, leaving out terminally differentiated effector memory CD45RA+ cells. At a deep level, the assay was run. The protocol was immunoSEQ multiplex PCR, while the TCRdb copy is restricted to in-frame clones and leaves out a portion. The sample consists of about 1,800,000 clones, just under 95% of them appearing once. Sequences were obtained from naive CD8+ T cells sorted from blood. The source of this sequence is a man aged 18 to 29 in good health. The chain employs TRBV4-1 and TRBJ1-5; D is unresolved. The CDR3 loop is CASSQEEGMGNQPQHF. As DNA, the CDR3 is TGCGCCAGCAGCCAAGAGGAGGGAATGGGCAATCAGCCCCAGCATTTT.